The rows below give T cell receptor beta chains drawn from one sample of a study of control samples from healthy donors and cancer patients. Generated by immunoSEQ multiplex PCR, the TCRdb table keeps only in-frame clones and is missing some. This sample has about 160,000 clones; 96% occur once, and the top ten carry 0.85% to 1.3%. Sequenced sample: blood. All receptors derive from a woman aged 25 to 39 in good health. CDR3s leave out the opening cysteine and the closing phenylalanine or tryptophan. Not all rows give a size; the values are once, few, many and, for expanded clones, a class.

TRBJ1-2,-,TRBV29-1,SVGGPNYGYT
TRBJ2-2,-,TRBV5-1,ASSLGHNTGELF
TRBJ1-1,-,TRBV3-1/TRBV3-2,ASSHGQGQAF
TRBJ2-7,-,TRBV5-6,ASSLFTAGLSYEQY
TRBJ1-4,-,TRBV28,ASSSAPEKLF
TRBJ1-2,once,TRBV7-9,ASSSEGRDRGNYGYT
TRBJ2-1,-,TRBV9,ASSVGYAGDSYNEQF
TRBJ1-2,-,TRBV7-9,ASSLEAGSYT
TRBJ1-5,-,TRBV9,ASSVGPGTYSNQPQH
TRBJ2-2,-,TRBV27,ASSLMGTGELF
TRBJ2-4,-,TRBV7-9,ASSRREDIQY
TRBJ2-3,-,TRBV12-3/TRBV12-4,ASSLIGDTQY
TRBJ2-5,-,TRBV19,ASSTGEALETQY
TRBJ1-2,-,TRBV5-4,ASSLSTGTAYGYT
TRBJ1-6,-,TRBV28,ATDPDRTKSMNSPLH
TRBJ1-1,-,TRBV5-1,ASSLRGGSTEAF
TRBJ1-1,-,TRBV19,ASSALTGGTEAF
TRBJ1-1,-,TRBV2,ASRFRLINTEAF
TRBJ1-1,-,TRBV6-5,ASLQLGAPNTEAF
TRBJ2-1,-,TRBV3-1/TRBV3-2,ASSPGTSGSWSYNEQF
TRBJ2-2,-,TRBV3-1/TRBV3-2,ASTRVGGGELF
TRBJ2-5,-,TRBV7-7,ASSLRPPGKRGQETQY
TRBJ1-2,-,TRBV10-2,ASRGTEGRSNYGYT
TRBJ1-1,-,TRBV4-2,ASSHRGAVGTEAF
TRBJ1-5,-,TRBV28,ASSTEGVGQPQH
TRBJ1-2,-,TRBV7-9,ASSLGADVGYT
TRBJ1-1,-,TRBV27,ASSLGVGSTEAF
TRBJ2-1,-,TRBV25-1,ASSEFTSSTSDEQF
TRBJ1-6,-,TRBV30,AWSVTPEGNSPLH
TRBJ1-5,-,TRBV13,ASSLGGGLDQPQH
TRBJ2-1,-,TRBV5-1,ASSLAPGGLNNEQF
TRBJ2-7,-,TRBV19,ASSPQGYEQY
TRBJ2-5,-,TRBV28,ASSTGGAETQY
TRBJ1-5,-,TRBV24-1,ATSDFKETQH
TRBJ1-6,-,TRBV5-6,ASSPPQGAHSPLH
TRBJ1-5,-,TRBV2,ATRDSSGILNQPQH
TRBJ2-5,-,TRBV20-1,SASRLAGAGAQY
TRBJ2-7,-,TRBV5-1,ASSLVSSGAYEQY
TRBJ2-7,-,TRBV30,AWSVPSGELYEQY
TRBJ1-2,-,TRBV7-6,ASSEKQGTNYGYT
TRBJ2-1,-,TRBV30,AWSGGGGFIGYNEQF
TRBJ2-3,-,TRBV7-9,ASSPIPGQGGKYTDTQY
TRBJ2-7,-,TRBV27,ASSPHSGTGGEQY
TRBJ1-6,-,TRBV28,ASSLPDRVSPLH
TRBJ1-1,-,TRBV12-3/TRBV12-4,ASSRGRRES
TRBJ1-2,-,TRBV10-3,AISESAGGYT
TRBJ2-3,-,TRBV6-5,ASSRRGADTQY